One sample yielded the 12 T cell receptor beta chains listed below, sequenced in a study of cytomegalovirus exposure and HLA in healthy donors. PCR primers comprised 60 Vbeta and 13 Jbeta primers. Assay: immunoSEQ multiplex PCR; the TCRdb copy retains only in-frame clones and omits some. The data hold approximately 140,000 clones, with about 80% observed a single time. The source material was PBMCs. The receptor source for this set is a woman between 40 and 50 years old in good health and CMV-seronegative.

The rearrangement links TRBV6-1 to TRBJ1-2, with TRBD1 matching over 8 bases. The length of the CDR3 is 14 residues. Germline CDR1 and CDR2: MNHNS and SASEGT. Germline trimming cut 3 bases from V and 8 bases from J; bases unmatched to any gene: 8. The CDR3 DNA sequence: TGTGCCAGCAGTGACGACAGGGGTCGACAGGGCTACACCTTC. Translating gives CASSDDRGRQGYTF.

In the case of this clone: Distinct nucleotide sequences in the sample also encode this CDR3. This chain joins TRBV7-9 and TRBJ1-4; 8 positions match TRBD1. Germline V CDR1 and CDR2: SEHNR, FQNEAQ (reference sequence). After removal of 5 bases from V and 7 bases from J, the junction contained 6 bases not matched to a gene. This CDR3 has 14 residues. The CDR3 nucleotides are TGTGCCAGCAGCCTCGGACAGGGCGGTGAAAAACTGTTTTTT. It encodes CASSLGQGGEKLFF.

The rearrangement joins TRBV7-2 to TRBJ1-5, with 7 nucleotides matching TRBD1. V lost 2 bases and J lost 6; bases outside the gene matches: 7. The CDR3 totals 15 residues. Germline assignment: CDR1 SGHTA and CDR2 FQGNSA. CDR3 DNA sequence: TGTGCCAGCAGCTTATATGAGGGGGCCGGTCAGCCCCAGCATTTT. It encodes CASSLYEGAGQPQHF.

This chain uses TRBV9 with TRBJ2-2, with D tentatively TRBD2 (6 bases). Germline CDR1 reads SGDLS; CDR2 reads YYNGEE. The CDR3 consists of 15 residues. Trimming cost V 0 bases and J 5 bases, with 11 bases left between them. The CDR3 region has the DNA TGTGCCAGCAGCGTAGTGGCGGGACCAACCGGGGAGCTGTTTTTT. It is translated as CASSVVAGPTGELFF.

This clone was found a few times. This chain uses TRBV5-6 with TRBJ1-1; 8 nucleotides match TRBD1. Germline V gives CDR1 SGHDT, CDR2 YYEEEE. This CDR3 spans 15 amino acids. Trimming at V came to 0 bases and at J to 2 bases, leaving 3 bases not matched to a gene. The CDR3 is CASSLAGGPNTEAFF. Written as DNA, the CDR3 is TGTGCCAGCAGCTTGGCAGGGGGCCCCAACACTGAAGCTTTCTTT.

This clone was recorded at least ten times. The rearrangement uses TRBV10-3 and TRBJ1-2, with D maybe TRBD1 (5 bases). Germline lookup yields CDR1 ENHRY and CDR2 SYGVKD. The CDR3 extends over 10 amino acids. Trimming took off 3 bases at V and 13 bases at J, with 9 bases between the two ends. The CDR3 DNA sequence: TGTGCCATCAGTGACCGGACATTCACCTTC. Its translation is CAISDRTFTF.

The V call is TRBV4-3, the J call TRBJ1-1; TRBD1 agrees at 7 bases. This CDR3 has 16 residues. The J segment lost 1 base and the V segment lost 0 bases, leaving 5 bases of the junction unmatched. The germline V gene encodes CDR1 LGHNA and CDR2 YSLEER. The CDR3 DNA is TGCGCCAGCAGCCAAGATCTTTGGACAGGGAACACTGAAGCTTTCTTT. Residues: CASSQDLWTGNTEAFF.

Comment on this clone: This same CDR3 is encoded by further DNA sequences in the sample. The gene calls are TRBV7-8 and TRBJ2-7; TRBD1 matches at 9 bases. The CDR3 has 14 residues. Germline lookup yields CDR1 SGHVS and CDR2 FQNEAQ. Trimming cost V 5 bases and J 3 bases; bases outside gene matches: 5. CDR3 DNA sequence: TGTGCCAGCAGCCCGCGGGACAGGGTCTACGAGCAGTACTTC. Protein: CASSPRDRVYEQYF.

This CDR3 reads CASSIGLAGITDTQYF. As DNA, the CDR3 is TGTGCCAGTAGTATCGGGCTAGCGGGGATCACAGATACGCAGTATTTT. The chain couples TRBV19 to TRBJ2-3, with TRBD2 identical over 9 bases. The CDR3 loop spans 16 amino acids. CDR1 is LNHDA and CDR2 is SQIVND in the germline V gene (reference sequence). The V segment lost 3 bases and the J segment 2 bases; nucleotides outside the gene matches: 6.

This clone was observed once. The J gene is TRBJ1-1, the V gene TRBV7-2; D unclear. Germline assignment: CDR1 SGHTA and CDR2 FQGNSA. This CDR3 comprises 14 residues. The V gene lost 1 base and the J gene lost 1 base, with 7 bases spanning the gap. This CDR3 is CASSLVWQNTEAFF. As DNA, the CDR3 is TGTGCCAGCAGCTTAGTGTGGCAGAACACTGAAGCTTTCTTT.

The V and J genes are TRBV7-6 and TRBJ2-1; TRBD2 agrees at 9 bases. This CDR3 region has 18 residues. Germline loops: CDR1 SGHVS, CDR2 FNYEAQ. The junction had 14 bases not matched to a gene; V was cut back by 8 bases and J by 0 bases. CDR3 nucleotides: TGTGCCAGCCCCCAGGGCCCAGCGGGGGGATACTCCTACAATGAGCAGTTCTTC. Translation: CASPQGPAGGYSYNEQFF.

The chain combines TRBV18 with TRBJ2-7; possibly TRBD1 for D (5 bases). Germline loops: CDR1 KGHSH, CDR2 LQKENI. This CDR3 spans 15 amino acids. Deletions cut 3 bases from V and 4 bases from J, with 16 bases between. The CDR3 region has the DNA TGTGCCAGCTCACCGTTCCAGGGATTTTTTTACGAGCAGTACTTC. Its protein product is CASSPFQGFFYEQYF.